This T cell receptor (beta chain) was obtained from a study of T-cell memory formation after mild COVID-19. TCRdb recomputed calls from the 5' RACE reads with MiXCR, one row per CDR3 protein. Seen here are about 360,000 distinct CDR3 sequences, approximately 15% observed once, and the top ten hold under 25%. This clonotype was seen more than once but under ten times. Antigen: not known. Study results and limitations: Contracting CD4+ clones were located mainly in CM and EM, and CD8+ clones in EMRA. Among clones contracting day 15 to 85, CD4/CD8 was balanced, whereas later expanders leaned CD4+. For second-wave clones that peaked at day 37, SARS-CoV-2 specificity went unverified.

CDR3 size: 16 residues. Unmatched junction bases numbered 6, after V lost 2 bases and J lost 4 bases. Germline V gene sequence: CDR1 LGHNA, CDR2 YSLEER. The origin of this receptor is a man younger than 35 who had mild COVID-19 (a few samples of this study predate the infection). Cell type and time point are not known. Sequencing was performed on PBMCs or a T cell subset sorted from them (not recorded which). The J gene is TRBJ2-2, the V gene TRBV4-3; the match to TRBD2 covers 8 bases. The CDR3 nucleotides read TGCGCCAGCAGCCAACTTAAGGGACTAGTCACCGGGGAGCTGTTTTTT. It specifies CASSQLKGLVTGELFF.